The sequence of this T cell receptor beta chain was determined in a study of blood T cell repertoires in COVID-19. Across the study: The United States, Italy and Spain provided the acute and convalescent COVID-19 samples. PBMCs, B-cell-depleted T cells, or T cells provided the cDNA or gDNA that made up the material.

Seattle researchers signed up patients amid active infection and tracked them longitudinally. Authors' data handling: The authors estimated nucleated cell counts from reference gene primer amplification. TCRdb's table, derived via immunoSEQ multiplex PCR, lists solely in-frame clones and lacks some. V and J calls and clone size are those listed in that table; D and trimming were worked out from the DNA. The sample has 100,000 to 150,000 clones, roughly 90% seen once. The V gene lost 4 bases and the J gene lost 8 bases, with 14 bases spanning the gap. The CDR3 spans 13 residues. Germline V gene sequence: CDR1 SNHLY, CDR2 FYNNEI.

This clonotype was obtained from a man in his sixties with COVID-19, enrolled during active disease. The chain uses TRBV2 and TRBJ1-2; no clear D gene. Material: peripheral blood. This CDR3 is CASSALRLSGYTF. CDR3 nucleotides: TGTGCCAGCAGTGCTTTGCGACTGTCCGGCTACACCTTC. Variable domain in full (rest from reference TRBV2 and TRBJ1-2): EPEVTQTPSHQVTQMGQEVILRCVPISNHLYFYWYRQILGQKVEFLVSFYNNEISEKSEIFDDQFSVERPDGSNFTLKIRSTKLEDSAMYFCASSALRLSGYTFGSGTRLTVV.